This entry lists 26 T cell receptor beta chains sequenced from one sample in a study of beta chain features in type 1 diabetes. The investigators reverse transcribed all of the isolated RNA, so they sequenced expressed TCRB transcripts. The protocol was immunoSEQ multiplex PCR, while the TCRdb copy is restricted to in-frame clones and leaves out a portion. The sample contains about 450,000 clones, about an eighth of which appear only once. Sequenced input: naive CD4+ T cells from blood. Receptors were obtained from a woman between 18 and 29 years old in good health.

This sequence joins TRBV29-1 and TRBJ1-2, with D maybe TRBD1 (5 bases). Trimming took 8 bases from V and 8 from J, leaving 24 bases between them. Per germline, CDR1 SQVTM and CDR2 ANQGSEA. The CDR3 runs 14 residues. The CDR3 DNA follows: TGCAGCTCTGACAGTATGGATCGGTCGCTGGGCTACACCTTC. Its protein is CSSDSMDRSLGYTF.

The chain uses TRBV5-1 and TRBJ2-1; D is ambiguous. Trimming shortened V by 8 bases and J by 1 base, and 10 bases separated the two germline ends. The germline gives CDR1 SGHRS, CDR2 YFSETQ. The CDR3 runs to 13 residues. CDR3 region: CASRSVSYNEQFF. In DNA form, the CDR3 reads TGCGCCAGTCGATCCGTTTCCTACAATGAGCAGTTCTTC.

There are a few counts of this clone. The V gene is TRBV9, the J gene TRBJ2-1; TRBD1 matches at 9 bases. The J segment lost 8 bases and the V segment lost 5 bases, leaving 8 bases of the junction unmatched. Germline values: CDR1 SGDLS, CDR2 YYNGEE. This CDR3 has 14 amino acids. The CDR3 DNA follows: TGTGCCAGCAGTCTCGGGACAGGGTCTCATGAGCAGTTCTTC. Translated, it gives CASSLGTGSHEQFF.

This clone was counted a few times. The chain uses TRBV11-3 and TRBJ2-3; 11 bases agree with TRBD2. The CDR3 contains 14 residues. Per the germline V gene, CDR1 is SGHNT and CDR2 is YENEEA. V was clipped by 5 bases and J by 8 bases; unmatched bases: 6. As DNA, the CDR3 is TGTGCCAGCAGCCAGACTAGCGGGAAGACTACGCAGTATTTT. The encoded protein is CASSQTSGKTTQYF.

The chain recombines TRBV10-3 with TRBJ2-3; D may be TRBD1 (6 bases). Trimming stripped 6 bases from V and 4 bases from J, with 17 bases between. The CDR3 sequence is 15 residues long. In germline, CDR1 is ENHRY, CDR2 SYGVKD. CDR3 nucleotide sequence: TGTGCCATCAGCACCAGTCAGGGGTTGGCAGATACGCAGTATTTT. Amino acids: CAISTSQGLADTQYF.

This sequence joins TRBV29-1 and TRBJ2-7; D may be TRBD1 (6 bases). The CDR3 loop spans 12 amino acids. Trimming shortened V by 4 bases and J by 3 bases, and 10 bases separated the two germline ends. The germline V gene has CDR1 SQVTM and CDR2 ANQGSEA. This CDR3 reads CSVVTDSYEQYF. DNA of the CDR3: TGCAGCGTTGTAACGGACAGCTACGAGCAGTACTTC.

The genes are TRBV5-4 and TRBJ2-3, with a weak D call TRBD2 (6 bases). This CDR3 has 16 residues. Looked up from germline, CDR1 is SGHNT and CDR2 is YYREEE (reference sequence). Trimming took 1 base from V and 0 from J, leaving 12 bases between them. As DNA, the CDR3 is TGTGCCAGCAGCTTGACCGGCGGGACCAGCACAGATACGCAGTATTTT. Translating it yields CASSLTGGTSTDTQYF.

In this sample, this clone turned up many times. The CDR3 is CASSQASGRGAEQYV. For the CDR3, the DNA is TGTGCCAGCAGCCAAGCCTCGGGCAGGGGGGCTGAGCAGTACGTC. V is TRBV14 and J is TRBJ2-7; D is perhaps TRBD1 (7 bases). Germline V gene data show CDR1 as SGHDN and CDR2 as FVKESK. This CDR3 has 15 residues. V shed 1 base and J shed 7 bases, with 17 bases lying between them.

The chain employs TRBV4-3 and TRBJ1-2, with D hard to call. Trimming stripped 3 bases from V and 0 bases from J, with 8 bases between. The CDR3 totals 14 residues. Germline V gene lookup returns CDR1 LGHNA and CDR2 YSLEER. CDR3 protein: CASSHSNANYGYTF. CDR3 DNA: TGCGCCAGCAGCCACTCAAACGCTAACTATGGCTACACCTTC.

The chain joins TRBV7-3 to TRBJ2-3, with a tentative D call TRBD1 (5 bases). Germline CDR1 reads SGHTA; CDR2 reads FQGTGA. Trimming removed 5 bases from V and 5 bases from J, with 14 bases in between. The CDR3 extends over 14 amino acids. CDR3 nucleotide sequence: TGTGCCAGCAGCGTAGAGGCAGGGCAAGATACGCAGTATTTT. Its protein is CASSVEAGQDTQYF.

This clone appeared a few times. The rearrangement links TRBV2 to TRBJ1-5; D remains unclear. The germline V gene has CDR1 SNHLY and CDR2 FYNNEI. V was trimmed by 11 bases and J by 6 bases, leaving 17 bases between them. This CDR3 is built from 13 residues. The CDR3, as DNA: TGTGCCGTAACCGACCAGCCGGCTCAGCCCCAGCATTTT. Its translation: CAVTDQPAQPQHF.

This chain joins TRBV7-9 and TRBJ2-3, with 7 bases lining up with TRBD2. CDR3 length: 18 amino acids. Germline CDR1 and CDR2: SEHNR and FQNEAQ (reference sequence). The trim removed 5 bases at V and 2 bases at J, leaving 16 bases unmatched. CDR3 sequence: CASSPPPGRERATDTQYF. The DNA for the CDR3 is TGTGCCAGCAGCCCACCTCCCGGGCGGGAGAGGGCCACAGATACGCAGTATTTT.

The CDR3 nucleotides are TGTGCCATCAGTGAGAACAGCCAAGAGACCCAGTACTTC. Its translation is CAISENSQETQYF. The chain uses TRBV10-3 and TRBJ2-5, with no clear D. The V gene's germline CDR1 is ENHRY and CDR2 SYGVKD. This CDR3 is built from 13 residues. The V and J ends lost 2 bases and 1 base respectively, with 5 bases between them.

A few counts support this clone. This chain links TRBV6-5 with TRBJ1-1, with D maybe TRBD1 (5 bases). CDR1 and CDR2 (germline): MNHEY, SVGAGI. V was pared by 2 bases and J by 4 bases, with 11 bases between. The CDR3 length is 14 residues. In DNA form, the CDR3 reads TGTGCCAGCAGTTACAGGGGCGCTATCACTGAAGCTTTCTTT. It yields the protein CASSYRGAITEAFF.

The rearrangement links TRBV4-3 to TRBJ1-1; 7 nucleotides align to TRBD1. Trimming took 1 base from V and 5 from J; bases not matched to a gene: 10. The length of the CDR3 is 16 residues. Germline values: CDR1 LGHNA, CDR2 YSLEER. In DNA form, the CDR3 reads TGCGCCAGCAGCCAAGTTCCCCGGACAGGTGGAACTGAAGCTTTCTTT. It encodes CASSQVPRTGGTEAFF.

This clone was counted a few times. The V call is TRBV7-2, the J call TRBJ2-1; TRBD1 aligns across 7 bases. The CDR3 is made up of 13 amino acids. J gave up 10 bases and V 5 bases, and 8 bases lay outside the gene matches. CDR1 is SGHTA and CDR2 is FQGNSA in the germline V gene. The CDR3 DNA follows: TGTGCCAGCAGCGAGCGACAGGGACGAGAGCAGTTCTTC. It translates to CASSERQGREQFF.

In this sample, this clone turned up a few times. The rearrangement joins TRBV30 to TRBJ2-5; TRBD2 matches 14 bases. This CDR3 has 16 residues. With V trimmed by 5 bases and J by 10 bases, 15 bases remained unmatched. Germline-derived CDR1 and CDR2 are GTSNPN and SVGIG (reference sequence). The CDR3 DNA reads TGTGCCTGGTGCCTGGGGGGGACTAGCGGGAGTCTCGACCAGTACTTC. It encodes CAWCLGGTSGSLDQYF.

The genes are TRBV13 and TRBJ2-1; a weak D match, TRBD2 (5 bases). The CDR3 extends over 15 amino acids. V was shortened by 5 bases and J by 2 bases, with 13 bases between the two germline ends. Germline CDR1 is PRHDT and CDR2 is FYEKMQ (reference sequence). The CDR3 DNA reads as TGTGCCAGCAGCCCGAGGGTCCCGACCTACAATGAGCAGTTCTTC. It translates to CASSPRVPTYNEQFF.

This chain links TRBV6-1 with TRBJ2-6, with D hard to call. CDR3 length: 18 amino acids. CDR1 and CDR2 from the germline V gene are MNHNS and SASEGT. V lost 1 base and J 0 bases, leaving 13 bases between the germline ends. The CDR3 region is CASSEDGRPSSGANVLTF. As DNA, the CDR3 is TGTGCCAGCAGTGAAGACGGTAGGCCTTCCTCTGGGGCCAACGTCCTGACTTTC.

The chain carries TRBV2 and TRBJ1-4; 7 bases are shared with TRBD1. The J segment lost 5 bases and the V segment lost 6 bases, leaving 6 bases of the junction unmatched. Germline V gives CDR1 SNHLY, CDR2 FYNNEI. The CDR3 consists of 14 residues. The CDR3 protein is CASRGDRENEKLFF. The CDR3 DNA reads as TGTGCCAGCAGGGGGGACAGAGAGAATGAAAAACTGTTTTTT.

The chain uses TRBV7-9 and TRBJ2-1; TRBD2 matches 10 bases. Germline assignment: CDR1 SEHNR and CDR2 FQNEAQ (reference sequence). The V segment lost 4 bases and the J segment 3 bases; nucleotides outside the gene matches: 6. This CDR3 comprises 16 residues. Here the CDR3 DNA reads TGTGCCAGCAGCTCCAGGACTAGCGGTTACTACAATGAGCAGTTCTTC. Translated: CASSSRTSGYYNEQFF. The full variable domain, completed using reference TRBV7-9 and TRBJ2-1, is DTGVSQNPRHKITKRGQNVTFRCDPISEHNRLYWYRQTLGQGPEFLTYFQNEAQLEKSRLLSDRFSAERPKGSFSTLEIQRTEQGDSAMYLCASSSRTSGYYNEQFFGPGTRLTVL.

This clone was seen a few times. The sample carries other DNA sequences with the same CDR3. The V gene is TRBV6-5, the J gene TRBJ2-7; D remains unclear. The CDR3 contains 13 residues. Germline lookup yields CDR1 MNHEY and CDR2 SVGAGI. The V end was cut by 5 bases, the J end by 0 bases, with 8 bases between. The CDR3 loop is CASSRTDSYEQYF. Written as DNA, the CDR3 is TGTGCCAGCAGTCGGACGGACTCCTACGAGCAGTACTTC.

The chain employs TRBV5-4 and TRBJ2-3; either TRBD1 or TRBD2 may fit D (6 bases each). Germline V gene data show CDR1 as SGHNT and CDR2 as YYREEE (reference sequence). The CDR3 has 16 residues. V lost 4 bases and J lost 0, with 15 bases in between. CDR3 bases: TGTGCCAGCAGCCTGGATTGGGGGGCTAGCACAGATACGCAGTATTTT. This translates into CASSLDWGASTDTQYF.

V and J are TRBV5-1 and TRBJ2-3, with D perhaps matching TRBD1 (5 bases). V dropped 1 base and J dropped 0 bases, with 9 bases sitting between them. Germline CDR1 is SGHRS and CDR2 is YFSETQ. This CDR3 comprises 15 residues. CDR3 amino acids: CASSLLPGSTDTQYF. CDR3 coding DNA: TGCGCCAGCAGCTTGCTTCCAGGGAGCACAGATACGCAGTATTTT.

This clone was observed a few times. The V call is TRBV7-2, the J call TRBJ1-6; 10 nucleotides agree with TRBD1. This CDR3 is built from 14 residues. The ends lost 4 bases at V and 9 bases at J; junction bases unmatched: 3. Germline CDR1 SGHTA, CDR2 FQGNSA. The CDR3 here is CASSSRTGGSPLHF. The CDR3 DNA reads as TGTGCCAGCAGCTCCCGGACAGGGGGTTCACCCCTCCACTTT.

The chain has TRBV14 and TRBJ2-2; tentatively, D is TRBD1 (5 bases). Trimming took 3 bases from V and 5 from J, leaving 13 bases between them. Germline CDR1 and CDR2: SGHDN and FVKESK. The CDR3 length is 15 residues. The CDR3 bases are TGTGCCAGCAGCCAGTCTCCAGGGATGACCGGGGAGCTGTTTTTT. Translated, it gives CASSQSPGMTGELFF.